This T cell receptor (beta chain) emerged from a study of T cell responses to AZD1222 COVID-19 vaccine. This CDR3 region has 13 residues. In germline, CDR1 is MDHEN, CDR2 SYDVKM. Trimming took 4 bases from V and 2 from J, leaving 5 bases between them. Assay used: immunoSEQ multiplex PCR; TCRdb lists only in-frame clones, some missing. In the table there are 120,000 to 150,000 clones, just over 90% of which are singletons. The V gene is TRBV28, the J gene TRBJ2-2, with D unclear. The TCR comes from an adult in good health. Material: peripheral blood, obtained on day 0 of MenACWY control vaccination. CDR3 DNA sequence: TGTGCCAGCAGTTATTTAAACACCGGGGAGCTGTTTTTT. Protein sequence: CASSYLNTGELFF.